The sequence of this T cell receptor beta chain was determined in a study of blood T cell repertoires in COVID-19. Profiled with immunoSEQ multiplex PCR; TCRdb holds only in-frame clones, not every one. The table has more than 80,000 clones, 65% to 90% seen once. Germline CDR1 and CDR2: MDHEN and SYDVKM. V lost 3 bases and J lost 5; bases outside the gene matches: 1. The CDR3 totals 14 residues. The chain combines TRBV28 with TRBJ1-6; 7 bases are shared with TRBD1. The sample consisted of peripheral blood. The source is an elderly man with acute or convalescent COVID-19. This CDR3 reads CASSFRGNNSPLHF. CDR3 nucleotide sequence: TGTGCCAGCAGTTTCAGGGGGAATAATTCACCCCTCCACTTT.